This T cell receptor beta chain was documented in a study of T cells in Graves' hyperthyroidism and ophthalmopathy. V was clipped by 5 bases and J by 2 bases, with 19 bases between them. In germline, CDR1 is DFQATT, CDR2 SNEGSKA (reference sequence). CDR3 size: 15 residues. RNA transcripts gave rise to amplified TCR beta CDR3 regions. When the TCR CDR3 underwent first-round RT-PCR, the HTBI primer set was used. One entry per CDR3 protein, called by TCRdb with MiXCR from the multiplex PCR reads. Found here are approximately 640,000 distinct CDR3 sequences, about 45% of them singletons; the top ten hold more than 7%.

V is TRBV20-1 and J is TRBJ2-7; D perhaps matches TRBD2 (6 bases). The sample was peripheral blood or thyroid tissue (not recorded which). The origin of this receptor is an adult man with Graves' disease, either hyperthyroidism or ophthalmopathy (not recorded which). DNA for the CDR3: TGCAGTGCTGGATTACTAGCCGAGGGAACCTACGAGCAGTACTTC. Amino acid sequence: CSAGLLAEGTYEQYF.